This TCR beta chain stems from a study of Graves' ophthalmopathy and Graves' hyperthyroidism. The CDR3 is made up of 13 amino acids. Germline lookup yields CDR1 SGHRS and CDR2 YFSETQ. Trimming took 0 bases from V and 7 from J, leaving 5 bases between them. Amplifying from RNA transcripts, the study obtained TCR beta CDR3 regions. First-round RT-PCR employed HTBI primers, with a second-round multiplex PCR after it. MiXCR, run by TCRdb on the multiplex PCR reads, gives a single entry per CDR3 protein. Of approximately 460,000 distinct CDR3 sequences listed, roughly 14% are singletons. The rearrangement links TRBV5-1 to TRBJ1-6; D remains ambiguous. The source material was blood. The sequence was collected from a woman in her 30s with Graves' ophthalmopathy. The CDR3: CASSLERNSPLHF. Written as DNA, the CDR3 is TGCGCCAGCAGCTTGGAACGGAATTCACCCCTCCACTTT.